These 29 T cell receptor beta chains were all obtained from the same sample, sequenced in a study of human T cells and chemical hapten exposure. Unfractionated whole blood yielded total RNA. A single record per CDR3 protein comes from TCRdb applying MiXCR to the 5' RACE reads. The table has about 140,000 distinct CDR3 sequences, 4.1% seen once; the top ten hold 1.3% to 1.5%. The source of these receptors is a female donor in good health.

This clonotype has at least ten counts. The CDR3 region is CAISDPGQGAYEQYF. CDR3 DNA sequence: TGTGCCATCAGTGATCCGGGACAGGGGGCCTACGAGCAGTACTTC. The chain recombines TRBV10-3 with TRBJ2-7; TRBD1 agrees at 11 bases. Germline V gene data show CDR1 as ENHRY and CDR2 as SYGVKD. This CDR3 is 15 amino acids long. The V segment lost 3 bases and the J segment 2 bases; nucleotides outside the gene matches: 3.

Worth noting for this clonotype: This sequence may be a read error, since a much larger clone differs from it by one base. The CDR3 is CASSLRRSDNSPLHF. For the CDR3, the DNA is TGTGCCAGCAGTTTACGGCGATCCGATAATTCACCCCTCCACTTT. The chain links TRBV12-3 or TRBV12-4 to TRBJ1-6; D unresolved. Trimming cost V 2 bases and J 5 bases, with 10 bases left between them. This CDR3 has 15 residues.

The table lists this clonotype with many counts. The chain is built from TRBV7-2 and TRBJ1-5; 7 bases are a match to TRBD1. Germline loops: CDR1 SGHTA, CDR2 FQGNSA. V lost 1 base and J lost 4; bases outside the gene matches: 4. This CDR3 has 15 amino acids. Here the CDR3 DNA reads TGTGCCAGCAGCTTAGTTAGACAGGGAAATCAGCCCCAGCATTTT. Translated: CASSLVRQGNQPQHF.

There are many counts of this clonotype. The gene calls are TRBV5-1 and TRBJ2-1; 9 nucleotides line up with TRBD2. CDR1 and CDR2 (germline): SGHRS, YFSETQ. The V and J ends lost 4 bases and 7 bases, in that order; junction bases with no gene match: 9. The CDR3 runs 15 residues. CDR3 residues: CASSPLAGAGNEQFF. DNA for the CDR3: TGCGCCAGCAGCCCGTTAGCGGGGGCGGGGAATGAGCAGTTCTTC. The full variable domain, with the rest looked up from reference TRBV5-1 and TRBJ2-1, is KAGVTQTPRYLIKTRGQQVTLSCSPISGHRSVSWYQQTPGQGLQFLFEYFSETQRNKGNFPGRFSGRQFSNSRSEMNVSTLELGDSALYLCASSPLAGAGNEQFFGPGTRLTVL.

This chain links TRBV5-6 with TRBJ1-5, with a tentative D call TRBD1 (5 bases). V gave up 2 bases and J gave up 4 bases, with 16 bases separating them. The CDR3 extends over 16 amino acids. Germline CDR1 and CDR2: SGHDT and YYEEEE. The CDR3 loop reads CASSFGVGSGNQPQHF. The CDR3 DNA sequence: TGTGCCAGCAGCTTTGGTGTTGGGTCAGGGAATCAGCCCCAGCATTTT.

Many counts were recorded for this clonotype. The chain has TRBV6-2 or TRBV6-3 and TRBJ2-1; 7 bases align to TRBD1. CDR3 length: 17 amino acids. Germline assignment: CDR1 MNHEY and CDR2 SVGEGT. The trim removed 5 bases at V and 8 bases at J, leaving 18 bases unmatched. The CDR3 reads CASSLRTGSVVIYEQFF. The CDR3 DNA sequence: TGTGCCAGCAGTCTAAGGACAGGTAGTGTGGTAATCTATGAGCAGTTCTTC.

In this sample, this clonotype turned up many times. The chain combines TRBV10-3 with TRBJ1-2; TRBD1 is a possible D gene (5 bases). CDR3 length: 14 amino acids. The germline V and J ends were trimmed by 2 bases and 11 bases, with 18 bases remaining between them. The germline V gene encodes CDR1 ENHRY and CDR2 SYGVKD. CDR3 DNA sequence: TGTGCCATCAGTGAGGGTGGGGCAAAAAACCCTTACACCTTC. It codes for CAISEGGAKNPYTF.

This clonotype was seen repeatedly, ten times or more. The genes are TRBV29-1 and TRBJ2-7, with D maybe TRBD2 (7 bases). CDR3 length: 14 residues. Germline CDR1 reads SQVTM; CDR2 reads ANQGSEA. Trimming took 4 bases from V and 5 from J, leaving 18 bases between them. CDR3 DNA: TGCAGCGTTGGGCCTGGGGGGGCGGCGGACGAGCAGTACTTC. Residues: CSVGPGGAADEQYF.

This clonotype showed up many times. This rearrangement joins TRBV5-1 to TRBJ2-5, with TRBD1 matching over 8 bases. The V segment lost 1 base and the J segment 5 bases; nucleotides outside the gene matches: 7. The CDR3 length is 15 residues. Germline V CDR1 and CDR2: SGHRS, YFSETQ. The CDR3 loop is CASSLSTGATETQYF. The DNA for the CDR3 is TGCGCCAGCAGCTTGTCGACAGGGGCTACGGAGACCCAGTACTTC.

The rearrangement joins TRBV27 to TRBJ1-5, with TRBD1 identical over 9 bases. V trimming: 5 bases; J trimming: 1 base; junction bases outside the gene matches: 6. Germline V CDR1 and CDR2: MNHEY, SMNVEV (reference sequence). CDR3 size: 16 residues. The CDR3 DNA follows: TGTGCCAGCAGTCCTAGACAGGGGGGAAGCAATCAGCCCCAGCATTTT. This encodes CASSPRQGGSNQPQHF.

The CDR3 loop reads CASSLLELMAKNIQYF. As DNA, the CDR3 is TGTGCCAGCAGTTTACTTGAGTTAATGGCCAAAAACATTCAGTACTTC. The chain has TRBV12-3 or TRBV12-4 and TRBJ2-4; D not certain. Deletions cut 2 bases from V and 1 base from J, with 12 bases between. CDR3 length equals 16 residues.

About this clonotype itself: The junction differs from germline at one of its ends, possibly a read error. This rearrangement joins TRBV3-1 to TRBJ2-1; 8 nucleotides match TRBD2. The CDR3 covers 16 residues. Germline lookup yields CDR1 LGHDT and CDR2 YNNKEL (reference sequence). The DNA for the CDR3 is TGTGCCAGCAGCCAAGATGGCGGGACTAGTAGGAATGGGCAGTTCTTC. Translation: CASSQDGGTSRNGQFF.

At least ten counts were recorded for this clonotype. This chain joins TRBV3-1 and TRBJ2-1; the D is unclear. Germline CDR1 reads LGHDT; CDR2 reads YNNKEL (reference sequence). The V and J ends lost 0 bases and 0 bases respectively, with 6 bases between them. This CDR3 is built from 15 residues. Here the CDR3 reads CASSQDSSSYNEQFF. In DNA, the CDR3 is TGTGCCAGCAGCCAAGATTCAAGCTCCTACAATGAGCAGTTCTTC.

This clonotype was recorded many times. V is TRBV12-3 or TRBV12-4 and J is TRBJ2-2, with TRBD2 identical over 13 bases. With V trimmed by 2 bases and J by 3 bases, 9 bases remained unmatched. This CDR3 is 19 amino acids long. The CDR3 spells CASSLLTSGGFRHTGELFF. The CDR3 DNA follows: TGTGCCAGCAGTTTATTGACTAGCGGGGGGTTCCGTCACACCGGGGAGCTGTTTTTT.

This clonotype occurred many times. The rearrangement joins TRBV20-1 to TRBJ2-3; D is perhaps TRBD1 (6 bases). V was pared by 4 bases and J by 7 bases, with 24 bases between. CDR1 DFQATT and CDR2 SNEGSKA come from the germline V gene (reference sequence). The CDR3 is made up of 16 amino acids. CDR3 region: CSATRRGRGIENTQYF. CDR3 sequence (DNA): TGCAGTGCTACTCGAAGAGGCAGGGGAATAGAAAATACGCAGTATTTT.

The V gene is TRBV12-3 or TRBV12-4, the J gene TRBJ2-3; 7 bases match TRBD2. The CDR3 length is 14 residues. With V trimmed by 2 bases and J by 4 bases, 3 bases remained unmatched. CDR3 coding DNA: TGTGCCAGCAGTTTAATGGGGAGGGCAGATACGCAGTATTTT. It is translated as CASSLMGRADTQYF.

This sequence joins TRBV29-1 and TRBJ2-3; the D is unclear. CDR3 length: 14 residues. Germline lookup yields CDR1 SQVTM and CDR2 ANQGSEA. V was trimmed by 0 bases and J by 10 bases, leaving 17 bases between them. The chain's CDR3 is CSVEDSAGWVSQYF. The CDR3 coding sequence is TGCAGCGTTGAAGATTCAGCCGGGTGGGTTTCGCAGTATTTT.

This clonotype was picked up many times. V is TRBV12-3 or TRBV12-4 and J is TRBJ2-7; D is perhaps TRBD2 (5 bases). V was pared by 4 bases and J by 5 bases, with 6 bases between. This CDR3 comprises 11 residues. The CDR3 DNA is TGTGCCAGCAGTTGGGAGAACGAGCAGTACTTC. Translation: CASSWENEQYF.

Ten or more counts support this clonotype. The V call is TRBV20-1, the J call TRBJ2-7; TRBD1 or TRBD2 may be the D gene (5 bases each). With 0 bases removed from V and 2 bases from J, the gap between germline ends came to 17 bases. This CDR3 is built from 16 residues. Germline CDR1 and CDR2: DFQATT and SNEGSKA (reference sequence). As DNA, the CDR3 is TGCAGTGCTAGAGATGGGGGTCACGGGGAAGCCTACGAGCAGTACTTC. This translates into CSARDGGHGEAYEQYF.

This clonotype occurred many times. The CDR3 nucleotides read TGTGCCAGCAGCCTCCTGACAGGGACCTATGGCTACACCTTC. The encoded protein is CASSLLTGTYGYTF. This rearrangement joins TRBV12-3 or TRBV12-4 to TRBJ1-2, with TRBD1 identical over 7 bases. Germline trimming cut 6 bases from V and 4 bases from J; bases unmatched to any gene: 8. The CDR3 is made up of 14 amino acids.

This clonotype was picked up many times. The chain joins TRBV7-9 to TRBJ1-1, with TRBD1 matching over 9 bases. The germline V gene encodes CDR1 SEHNR and CDR2 FQNEAQ (reference sequence). The CDR3 covers 16 residues. J gave up 0 bases and V 6 bases, and 8 bases lay outside the gene matches. The CDR3 protein is CASRRDRDPMNTEAFF. In nucleotides, the CDR3 is TGTGCCAGCAGGAGGGACAGGGACCCCATGAACACTGAAGCTTTCTTT.

Ten or more counts support this clonotype. The gene calls are TRBV7-3 and TRBJ1-5; D remains unclear. V was clipped by 1 base and J by 7 bases, with 11 bases between them. There are 14 residues in the CDR3. The germline V gene has CDR1 SGHTA and CDR2 FQGTGA. In DNA form, the CDR3 reads TGTGCCAGCAGCTTAATGCGGTCCGGGCAGCCCCAGCATTTT. Amino acids: CASSLMRSGQPQHF.

This clonotype was detected ten times or more. The V gene is TRBV28, the J gene TRBJ1-4; a possible D gene is TRBD1 (6 bases). The CDR3 totals 15 residues. V was trimmed by 5 bases and J by 5 bases, leaving 15 bases between them. Germline V lookup: CDR1 MDHEN, CDR2 SYDVKM. The CDR3 nucleotides are TGTGCCAGCAGTCCCGGGGGGCAGGGAAATGAAAAACTGTTTTTT. It translates to CASSPGGQGNEKLFF.

At least ten counts were recorded for this clonotype. The chain uses TRBV4-2 and TRBJ2-3, with 7 bases identical to TRBD1. The length of the CDR3 is 17 residues. V shed 4 bases and J 0 bases; nucleotides not matched to a gene: 10. Germline loops: CDR1 LGHNA, CDR2 YNFKEQ. The CDR3 reads CASSLKLGQPSTDTQYF. The CDR3 nucleotides are TGTGCCAGCAGCCTGAAACTGGGACAGCCTAGCACAGATACGCAGTATTTT.

Many counts were recorded for this clonotype. The chain recombines TRBV10-2 with TRBJ1-2, with D unresolved. CDR1 and CDR2 from the germline V gene are WSHSY and SAAADI. V gave up 5 bases and J gave up 8 bases, with 30 bases separating them. The CDR3 spans 18 residues. CDR3 in amino acids: CASSPWTDSRIEGCGYTF. The CDR3 nucleotides are TGCGCCAGCAGTCCCTGGACGGACTCCAGGATCGAGGGTTGCGGCTACACCTTC.

This clonotype was recorded at least ten times. The chain links TRBV19 to TRBJ2-1; TRBD2 aligns across 7 bases. The CDR3 covers 14 residues. CDR1 and CDR2 from the germline V gene are LNHDA and SQIVND (reference sequence). V dropped 1 base and J dropped 9; count of bases not matched to a gene: 6. CDR3 sequence (DNA): TGTGCCAGTAGTATAGGAGGGGAGGGAGGTGAGCAGTTCTTC. Translated: CASSIGGEGGEQFF.

Ten or more counts support this clonotype. This chain links TRBV2 with TRBJ1-2; 8 bases map to TRBD1. V trimming: 0 bases; J trimming: 7 bases; junction bases outside the gene matches: 7. Germline CDR1 is SNHLY and CDR2 is FYNNEI. The CDR3 spans 15 residues. CDR3 loop: CASSEARQGARGYTF. The CDR3, as DNA: TGTGCCAGCAGTGAAGCGCGTCAGGGGGCGCGTGGCTACACCTTC.

Ten or more counts support this clonotype. The chain has TRBV12-3 or TRBV12-4 and TRBJ2-2, with no clear D. The CDR3 consists of 14 residues. The V end was cut by 4 bases, the J end by 6 bases, with 12 bases between. In nucleotides, the CDR3 is TGTGCCAGCAGTTCCCACGGCAGCGCCGGGGAGCTGTTTTTT. Translation: CASSSHGSAGELFF.

There are many counts of this clonotype. The gene calls are TRBV12-5 and TRBJ1-5; D unclear. The length of the CDR3 is 16 residues. Germline V gives CDR1 LGHNT, CDR2 FRNRAP. The ends were cut back, 2 bases at V and 2 bases at J, with 13 bases in the middle. The DNA of the CDR3 is TGTGCTAGTGGTTTGTACTATGGGAGCGGCAATCAGCCCCAGCATTTT. The encoded protein is CASGLYYGSGNQPQHF.